The rows below give T cell receptor beta chains drawn from one sample of a study of blood T cells in healthy people across ages. TCRdb processed the 5' RACE reads anew with MiXCR; each CDR3 protein has one entry. The sample carries roughly 800,000 distinct CDR3 sequences, more than 45% recorded once. The source material was blood. The receptors derive from a man aged 25-45 years in good health. The conserved cysteine and the conserved F or W are not part of the CDR3 here. The D gene is left open where the match is weak. Rows give clone size only sometimes, using once, few, many, or a class for an expanded clone.

CDR3aa	d_gene	abundance	v_gene
SAWDREGYEQY	TRBD1	few	TRBV29-1
ASSLGGEAF	.	.	TRBV7-2
ASSQEWEFGSPLH	.	.	TRBV4-2
ASSQDHGGRASDTQY	TRBD2	.	TRBV4-2
ASSPPGRNIQY	.	many	TRBV7-2
ASSLVGYGQY	.	.	TRBV28
SAPGAQETQY	.	few	TRBV20-1
ASSYGRMNSYEQY	.	.	TRBV6-2/TRBV6-3
SARGLAPGANVLT	.	few	TRBV20-1
ASSWSTNANTGELF	.	.	TRBV5-1
ASTESSGANVLT	.	.	TRBV5-1
ASSLSRDRRTGELF	TRBD1	.	TRBV11-2
ASSPLVLGLRSEQY	.	few	TRBV6-5
ASRHSTPDTQY	.	.	TRBV5-1
ASSPGTRSYEQY	.	.	TRBV18
ASSRLQGEQPQH	.	.	TRBV6-5
SVPGTSGLFNEQY	TRBD2	.	TRBV29-1
ASASGGSGANVLT	TRBD2	.	TRBV5-1
AISGAGDGYT	.	.	TRBV10-3
SALPGTSDYEQY	.	.	TRBV20-1
ASSYFGTGTLGPQH	TRBD1	.	TRBV5-8
ASSEYFGTGSYGYT	TRBD1	.	TRBV25-1
ASSCSGLAGDGTDTQY	TRBD2	.	TRBV6-5